The 19 T cell receptor beta chains below all came from one sample that was sequenced in a study of technical replicates of blood from four donors (dated by TCRdb to 2015 to 2018). Library preparation was by the immunoSEQ multiplex PCR assay. In its TCRdb copy, this immuneACCESS table keeps in-frame sequences only and misses some clones. Where compared with another copy, unresolved V genes explain less than half of these, and the others have no known cause. In this sample the table shows roughly 56,000 clones, roughly 86% of which occur a single time. Of the sample, roughly 4.8% falls within the top ten clones. The sample consisted of PBMCs. The receptors originated from a human donor in good health. Some clones in this sample may be carry-over from other donors' samples.

This clone has a single count. The chain joins TRBV5-6 to TRBJ2-5; D gene ambiguous. The CDR3 has 14 residues. The ends were cut back, 3 bases at V and 0 bases at J, with 9 bases in the middle. Germline V lookup: CDR1 SGHDT, CDR2 YYEEEE. As DNA, the CDR3 is TGTGCCAGCAGCTCCGAGTCTTACCAAGAGACCCAGTACTTC. Translating gives CASSSESYQETQYF.

The chain joins TRBV6-4 to TRBJ1-1, with 11 bases fitting TRBD1. This CDR3 comprises 15 residues. Trimming at V came to 6 bases and at J to 4 bases, leaving 7 bases not matched to a gene. CDR1 is MRHNA and CDR2 is SNTAGT in the germline V gene. DNA for the CDR3: TGTGCCAGCAGACCAACCGGGACAGGGGGCACTGAAGCTTTCTTT. It is translated as CASRPTGTGGTEAFF.

The V gene is TRBV30, the J gene TRBJ2-1; 13 positions match TRBD2. Germline V gene data show CDR1 as GTSNPN and CDR2 as SVGIG (reference sequence). This CDR3 region has 16 residues. After removal of 0 bases from V and 9 bases from J, the junction contained 8 bases not matched to a gene. The CDR3 loop is CAWSVLTSGRVGEQFF. The CDR3 nucleotides read TGTGCCTGGAGTGTACTAACTAGCGGGAGGGTCGGTGAGCAGTTCTTC.

This chain connects TRBV7-6 to TRBJ2-5, with unresolved D. Looked up from germline, CDR1 is SGHVS and CDR2 is FNYEAQ. The V end lost 1 base, the J end lost 9 bases, and 15 bases lay between the germline ends. This CDR3 is built from 14 residues. The CDR3 protein is CASSLVRRSKAQYF. The CDR3 DNA sequence: TGTGCCAGCAGCTTAGTCCGCCGGAGCAAGGCCCAGTACTTC.

The CDR3 protein is CASSVAEGPFGETQYF. DNA of the CDR3: TGTGCCAGCAGCGTAGCCGAGGGTCCATTTGGGGAGACCCAGTACTTC. The chain joins TRBV9 to TRBJ2-5; D might be TRBD2 (5 bases). This CDR3 has 16 amino acids. The ends were cut back, 0 bases at V and 5 bases at J, with 17 bases in the middle. Looked up from germline, CDR1 is SGDLS and CDR2 is YYNGEE.

The V call is TRBV5-1, the J call TRBJ2-7; 15 bases fit TRBD2. After removal of 0 bases from V and 5 bases from J, the junction contained 12 bases not matched to a gene. The CDR3 consists of 19 residues. In germline, CDR1 is SGHRS, CDR2 YFSETQ. The CDR3 spells CASSLGGLAGGWRPNEQYF. The CDR3 coding sequence is TGCGCCAGCAGCTTGGGGGGACTAGCGGGAGGATGGCGCCCGAACGAGCAGTACTTC. The full variable domain, its missing parts supplied by reference TRBV5-1 and TRBJ2-7, is KAGVTQTPRYLIKTRGQQVTLSCSPISGHRSVSWYQQTPGQGLQFLFEYFSETQRNKGNFPGRFSGRQFSNSRSEMNVSTLELGDSALYLCASSLGGLAGGWRPNEQYFGPGTRLTVT.

The chain recombines TRBV6-5 with TRBJ2-3, with no clear D. This CDR3 comprises 13 residues. Trimming stripped 6 bases from V and 0 bases from J, with 7 bases between. Germline V CDR1 and CDR2: MNHEY, SVGAGI. The CDR3 reads CASSPHSTDTQYF. CDR3 nucleotide sequence: TGTGCCAGCAGCCCACACAGCACAGATACGCAGTATTTT.

This chain uses TRBV10-3 with TRBJ1-6; 9 bases line up with TRBD1. The CDR3 totals 16 residues. The V and J ends lost 11 bases and 10 bases, in that order; junction bases with no gene match: 18. Germline-derived CDR1 and CDR2 are ENHRY and SYGVKD. The CDR3, as DNA: TGTGCCTCCTCGAGGGGACAGGGTATCGACGGGTCACCCCTCCACTTT. Amino acid sequence: CASSRGQGIDGSPLHF.

This clone was seen only once. V and J are TRBV2 and TRBJ1-2; D unresolved. With 3 bases removed from V and 2 bases from J, the gap between germline ends came to 13 bases. Looked up from germline, CDR1 is SNHLY and CDR2 is FYNNEI. This CDR3 spans 15 amino acids. CDR3 in amino acids: CASSDYVRQNYGYTF. For the CDR3, the DNA is TGTGCCAGCAGTGACTATGTCAGACAAAACTATGGCTACACCTTC. The whole variable domain, remainder taken from reference TRBV2 and TRBJ1-2, is EPEVTQTPSHQVTQMGQEVILRCVPISNHLYFYWYRQILGQKVEFLVSFYNNEISEKSEIFDDQFSVERPDGSNFTLKIRSTKLEDSAMYFCASSDYVRQNYGYTFGSGTRLTVV.

This chain connects TRBV29-1 to TRBJ1-1, with a possible D match to TRBD1 (5 bases). V gave up 7 bases and J gave up 0 bases, with 12 bases separating them. The length of the CDR3 is 13 residues. Germline V gives CDR1 SQVTM, CDR2 ANQGSEA. For the CDR3, the DNA is TGCAGCGCGAGAGTGGACATGAACACTGAAGCTTTCTTT. Its translation is CSARVDMNTEAFF.

The rearrangement links TRBV18 to TRBJ2-7; TRBD2 is a possible D gene (6 bases). Germline V gives CDR1 KGHSH, CDR2 LQKENI. The V end was cut by 3 bases, the J end by 5 bases, with 14 bases between. The CDR3 is made up of 14 amino acids. CDR3 sequence: CASSPPAGTNEQYF. In DNA, the CDR3 is TGTGCCAGCTCACCCCCAGCGGGTACCAACGAGCAGTACTTC.

The V call is TRBV5-1, the J call TRBJ1-5, with 8 bases that match TRBD1. Germline CDR1 is SGHRS and CDR2 is YFSETQ. The CDR3 is 17 amino acids. V was pared by 0 bases and J by 8 bases, with 13 bases of the junction left unmatched. CDR3 sequence reads: CASSLGSTGQGGEPQHF. The DNA for the CDR3 is TGCGCCAGCAGCTTGGGATCGACAGGACAGGGTGGCGAGCCCCAGCATTTT.

The chain joins TRBV18 to TRBJ2-7; 8 bases are shared with TRBD2. The CDR3 loop spans 16 amino acids. CDR1 is KGHSH and CDR2 is LQKENI in the germline V gene. The junction had 9 bases not matched to a gene; V was cut back by 3 bases and J by 2 bases. For the CDR3, the DNA is TGTGCCAGCTCACCTTACACTAGCGGTGAAACCTACGAGCAGTACTTC. Its translation is CASSPYTSGETYEQYF.

This rearrangement joins TRBV18 to TRBJ2-1; tentative D call: TRBD1 (6 bases). Germline assignment: CDR1 KGHSH and CDR2 LQKENI. Trimming cost V 3 bases and J 5 bases, with 11 bases left between them. The CDR3 has 14 residues. Here the CDR3 reads CASSPRAGDNEQFF. The CDR3 DNA follows: TGTGCCAGCTCACCGCGGGCAGGGGACAATGAGCAGTTCTTC.

The chain recombines TRBV2 with TRBJ1-1; the match to TRBD1 covers 8 bases. In germline, CDR1 is SNHLY, CDR2 FYNNEI. The CDR3 is 14 residues long. The J segment lost 3 bases and the V segment lost 5 bases, leaving 5 bases of the junction unmatched. The CDR3 loop is CASSIDRGYTEAFF. CDR3 in DNA: TGTGCCAGCAGTATAGACAGGGGATACACTGAAGCTTTCTTT.

This clone was seen once. This chain connects TRBV5-1 to TRBJ2-3; TRBD1 might be the D (6 bases). Germline assignment: CDR1 SGHRS and CDR2 YFSETQ. The germline V and J ends were trimmed by 1 base and 5 bases, with 8 bases remaining between them. CDR3 size: 13 residues. The CDR3 DNA sequence: TGCGCCAGCAGCTTGCTACAGGGAGATACGCAGTATTTT. This encodes CASSLLQGDTQYF.

This chain connects TRBV7-9 to TRBJ2-2, with 11 bases identical to TRBD2. This CDR3 region has 16 residues. The V gene's germline CDR1 is SEHNR and CDR2 FQNEAQ (reference sequence). The J segment lost 0 bases and the V segment lost 5 bases, leaving 2 bases of the junction unmatched. CDR3 sequence reads: CASSRLAGPNTGELFF. The CDR3 coding sequence is TGTGCCAGCAGCCGACTAGCGGGGCCGAACACCGGGGAGCTGTTTTTT.

The J gene is TRBJ1-2, the V gene TRBV7-9; D may be TRBD1 (5 bases). V lost 1 base to trimming and J lost 0 bases, with 6 bases between them. Germline CDR1 SEHNR, CDR2 FQNEAQ (reference sequence). CDR3 length equals 14 residues. In DNA form, the CDR3 reads TGTGCCAGCAGCTTAGTGGGGCCTAACTATGGCTACACCTTC. As protein: CASSLVGPNYGYTF. The variable domain in full, completed from reference TRBV7-9 and TRBJ1-2, reads DTGVSQNPRHKITKRGQNVTFRCDPISEHNRLYWYRQTLGQGPEFLTYFQNEAQLEKSRLLSDRFSAERPKGSFSTLEIQRTEQGDSAMYLCASSLVGPNYGYTFGSGTRLTVV.

The chain joins TRBV7-9 to TRBJ1-5; maybe TRBD1 (6 bases). Germline V gene sequence: CDR1 SEHNR, CDR2 FQNEAQ (reference sequence). Between the trimmed V and J ends, which lost 3 bases and 6 bases, there was a span of 9 bases. The CDR3 length is 13 residues. The CDR3 DNA reads as TGTGCCAGCAGCTTTTCAGGGGTTCAGCCCCAGCATTTT. This translates into CASSFSGVQPQHF.